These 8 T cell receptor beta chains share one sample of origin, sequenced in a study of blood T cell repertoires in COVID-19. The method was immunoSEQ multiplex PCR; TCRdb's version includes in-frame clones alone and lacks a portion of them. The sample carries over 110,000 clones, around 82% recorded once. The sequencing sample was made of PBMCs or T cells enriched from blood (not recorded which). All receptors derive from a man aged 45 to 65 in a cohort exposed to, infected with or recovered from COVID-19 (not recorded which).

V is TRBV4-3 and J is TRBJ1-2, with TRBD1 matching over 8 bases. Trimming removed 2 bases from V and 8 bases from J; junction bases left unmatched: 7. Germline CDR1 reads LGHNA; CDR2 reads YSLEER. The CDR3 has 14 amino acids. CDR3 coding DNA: TGCGCCAGCAGCCAAATACGGACAGGGCTAGGCTACACCTTC. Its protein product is CASSQIRTGLGYTF.

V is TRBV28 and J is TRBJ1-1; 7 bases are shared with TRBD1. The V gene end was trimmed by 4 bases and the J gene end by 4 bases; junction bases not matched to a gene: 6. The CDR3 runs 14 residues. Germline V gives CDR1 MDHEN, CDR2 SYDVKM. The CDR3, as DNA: TGTGCCAGCAGTTCCATGACAGGGACCACTGAAGCTTTCTTT. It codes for CASSSMTGTTEAFF.

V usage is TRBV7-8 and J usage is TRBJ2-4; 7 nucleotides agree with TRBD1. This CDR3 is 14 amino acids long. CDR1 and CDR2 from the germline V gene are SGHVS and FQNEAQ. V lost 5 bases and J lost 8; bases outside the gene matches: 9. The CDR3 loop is CASSPSGTADIQYF. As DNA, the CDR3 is TGTGCCAGCAGCCCTTCCGGGACAGCGGACATTCAGTACTTC.

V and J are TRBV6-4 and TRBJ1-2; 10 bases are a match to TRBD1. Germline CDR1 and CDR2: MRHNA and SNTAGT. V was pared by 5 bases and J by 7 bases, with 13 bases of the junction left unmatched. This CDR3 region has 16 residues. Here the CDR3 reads CASSQMPGQGISGYTF. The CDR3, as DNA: TGTGCCAGCAGTCAGATGCCGGGACAGGGGATCTCTGGCTACACCTTC.

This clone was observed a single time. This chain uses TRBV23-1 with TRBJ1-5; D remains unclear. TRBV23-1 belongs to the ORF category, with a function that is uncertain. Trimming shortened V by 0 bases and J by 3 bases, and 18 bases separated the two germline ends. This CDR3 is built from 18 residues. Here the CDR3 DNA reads TGCGCCAGCAGTCAATCGAAATTTAGTCGGGAGATCAATCAGCCCCAGCATTTT. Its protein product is CASSQSKFSREINQPQHF.

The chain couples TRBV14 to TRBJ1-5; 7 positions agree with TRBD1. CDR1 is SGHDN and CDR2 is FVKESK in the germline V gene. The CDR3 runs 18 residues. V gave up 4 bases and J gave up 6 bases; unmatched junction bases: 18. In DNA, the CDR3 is TGTGCCAGCAGCCTCAAGGGAGGGGGCGGGAGGACGGCTCAGCCCCAGCATTTT. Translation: CASSLKGGGGRTAQPQHF.

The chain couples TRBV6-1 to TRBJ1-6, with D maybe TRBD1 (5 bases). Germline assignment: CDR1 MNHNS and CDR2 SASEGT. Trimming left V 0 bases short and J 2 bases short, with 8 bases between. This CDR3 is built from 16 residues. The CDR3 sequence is CASSEAGRTYNSPLHF. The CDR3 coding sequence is TGTGCCAGCAGTGAAGCGGGGCGGACCTATAATTCACCCCTCCACTTT.

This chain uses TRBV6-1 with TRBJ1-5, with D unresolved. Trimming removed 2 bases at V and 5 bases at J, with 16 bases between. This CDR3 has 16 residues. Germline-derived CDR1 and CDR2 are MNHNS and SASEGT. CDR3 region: CASSEWRVSGHQPQHF. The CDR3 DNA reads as TGTGCCAGCAGTGAATGGCGGGTATCAGGCCATCAGCCCCAGCATTTT.